This T cell receptor beta chain was recorded in a study of identifying expanded T cells in peripheral blood. Study results and caveats: Clone count variance between roughly two-week samples rose with total template count.

The data were produced by immunoSEQ multiplex PCR, yet TCRdb's version contains in-frame clones alone and is incomplete. The sample gives some 120,000 clones, 75% to 90% of which show up once; 2.5% to 4% is in the top ten. Notes on this clone: Its antigen is not known.

CDR1 and CDR2 (germline): SNHLY, FYNNEI. V was pared by 7 bases and J by 7 bases, with 19 bases between. The CDR3 consists of 14 residues. The chain employs TRBV2 and TRBJ1-1; D perhaps matches TRBD1 (6 bases). The material sequenced was blood. This sequence was found in a person aged 18-70 years in good health. The CDR3 loop reads CASIRRGGRDEAFF. CDR3 DNA: TGTGCCAGCATAAGGCGTGGGGGCCGGGATGAAGCTTTCTTT.